Following are 28 T cell receptor beta chains from one sample sequenced in a study of regulatory T cells in long-lasting Graves disease. CDR3 regions were amplified by Arm-PCR using iRepertoire HTBI primers to build TCR beta libraries. TCRdb itself ran the multiplex PCR reads through MiXCR, one entry per CDR3 protein. This sample has about 310,000 distinct CDR3 sequences, with about 20% found just once. Regarding time point: newly diagnosed GD, antithyroid drugs for less than 3 months. Preparation of the TCR library used RNA extracted from PBMCs. The sample was peripheral blood mononuclear cells (PBMCs), taken at new diagnosis, from a patient treated with antithyroid drugs. These receptors were obtained from a female donor with Graves disease.

This clonotype was seen at least ten times. The chain combines TRBV7-9 with TRBJ2-7, with a tentative D call TRBD2 (5 bases). The CDR3 spans 15 residues. CDR1 and CDR2 (germline): SEHNR, FQNEAQ (reference sequence). V was shortened by 5 bases and J by 3 bases, with 17 bases between the two germline ends. The CDR3 nucleotides read TGTGCCAGCAGCCCAGACGGGGTGGTAGGCTACGAGCAGTACTTC. Translated, it gives CASSPDGVVGYEQYF.

This clonotype was observed a few times. A read error may account for a junction end that differs from germline. This chain links TRBV7-9 with TRBJ2-1; D may be TRBD1 (6 bases). Germline V gene lookup returns CDR1 SEHNR and CDR2 FQNEAQ (reference sequence). This CDR3 is 16 amino acids long. The CDR3 coding sequence is TGTGCCAGCAGCTCAAAAGGACAGTTGGGTTACAATGAGCGGTTCTTC. Translated, it gives CASSSKGQLGYNERFF.

This clonotype was seen only a few times. The DNA of the CDR3 is TGCGCCAGCAGTGAGGTTCGGGGATACGAGCAGTACTTC. It encodes CASSEVRGYEQYF. The V gene is TRBV10-1, the J gene TRBJ2-7; D might be TRBD2 (5 bases). This CDR3 is built from 13 residues. Trimming took off 2 bases at V and 4 bases at J, with 9 bases between the two ends. Germline V gives CDR1 WNHNN, CDR2 SYGVQD (reference sequence).

This clonotype was picked up many times. The V gene is TRBV28, the J gene TRBJ2-5, with D perhaps TRBD2 (6 bases). V lost 2 bases and J 0 bases, leaving 10 bases between the germline ends. Per the germline V gene, CDR1 is MDHEN and CDR2 is SYDVKM. The CDR3 loop spans 15 amino acids. Here the CDR3 DNA reads TGTGCCAGCAGTTTAGCGGGGAGGAACCAAGAGACCCAGTACTTC. The encoded protein is CASSLAGRNQETQYF.

This chain links TRBV19 with TRBJ2-3; 7 bases match TRBD1. With 4 bases clipped from V and 6 bases from J, the junction kept 13 bases outside the gene matches. This CDR3 spans 16 amino acids. Germline loops: CDR1 LNHDA, CDR2 SQIVND (reference sequence). The CDR3 reads CASSTYRGSRQDTQYF. The CDR3 region has the DNA TGTGCCAGTAGTACGTACAGGGGATCAAGACAGGATACGCAGTATTTT.

This clonotype was counted ten times or more. The chain has TRBV28 and TRBJ1-2; D gene ambiguous. V lost 3 bases and J 13 bases, leaving 12 bases between the germline ends. The CDR3 runs 11 residues. Germline V CDR1 and CDR2: MDHEN, SYDVKM. The CDR3 sequence: CASSFLGEFTF. The DNA for the CDR3 is TGTGCCAGCAGTTTCCTCGGGGAGTTCACCTTC.

This chain joins TRBV4-1 and TRBJ2-7; no definite D call. V was trimmed by 1 base and J by 3 bases, leaving 10 bases between them. CDR1 is MGHRA, CDR2 YSYEKL, per germline. This CDR3 has 14 amino acids. DNA of the CDR3: TGCGCCAGCAGCCAAGCAGAGGAAAGCTACGAGCAGTACTTC. Its translation is CASSQAEESYEQYF.

The chain carries TRBV2 and TRBJ2-3; 7 nucleotides agree with TRBD1. From germline, CDR1 is SNHLY and CDR2 FYNNEI. With 5 bases clipped from V and 1 base from J, the junction kept 6 bases outside the gene matches. CDR3 size: 15 residues. CDR3 DNA: TGTGCCAGCAGTCGAGTCACAGGGGGCACAGATACGCAGTATTTT. Encoded protein: CASSRVTGGTDTQYF.

This clonotype was counted at least ten times. Written as DNA, the CDR3 is TGTGCCAGCAGTTTATCATGGGGACTAGCGACCTACAATGAGCAGTTCTTC. Translated, it gives CASSLSWGLATYNEQFF. V usage is TRBV27 and J usage is TRBJ2-1; TRBD2 matches at 10 bases. Germline CDR1 is MNHEY and CDR2 is SMNVEV (reference sequence). CDR3 length: 17 amino acids. With 0 bases clipped from V and 2 bases from J, the junction kept 4 bases outside the gene matches.

This clonotype was seen at least ten times. The rearrangement uses TRBV20-1 and TRBJ2-2; TRBD2 matches at 7 bases. The trim removed 0 bases at V and 3 bases at J, leaving 4 bases unmatched. The CDR3 contains 15 residues. Germline lookup yields CDR1 DFQATT and CDR2 SNEGSKA (reference sequence). CDR3 sequence reads: CSARDLGRDTGELFF. DNA for the CDR3: TGCAGTGCTAGAGATCTGGGGAGGGACACCGGGGAGCTGTTTTTT.

This clonotype was observed many times. The chain combines TRBV6-1 with TRBJ2-5; TRBD1 is a possible D gene (6 bases). The CDR3 extends over 15 amino acids. Germline-derived CDR1 and CDR2 are MNHNS and SASEGT. Trimming shortened V by 6 bases and J by 2 bases, and 16 bases separated the two germline ends. The CDR3 spells CASRPTGTTQETQYF. In DNA form, the CDR3 reads TGTGCCAGCAGACCTACCGGGACAACTCAAGAGACCCAGTACTTC.

This clonotype showed up many times. The chain couples TRBV20-1 to TRBJ2-3, with 14 bases identical to TRBD2. The V gene end was trimmed by 2 bases and the J gene end by 2 bases; junction bases not matched to a gene: 15. This CDR3 is built from 20 residues. CDR1 is DFQATT and CDR2 is SNEGSKA in the germline V gene (reference sequence). CDR3: CSARSGWGTSGSYHTDTQYF. CDR3 DNA sequence: TGCAGTGCTAGAAGTGGGTGGGGGACTAGCGGGAGTTATCACACAGATACGCAGTATTTT.

This clonotype was picked up many times. The rearrangement uses TRBV20-1 and TRBJ2-5; D uncertain. The CDR3 runs to 10 residues. Trimming stripped 5 bases from V and 2 bases from J, with 3 bases between. The germline V gene encodes CDR1 DFQATT and CDR2 SNEGSKA (reference sequence). CDR3 amino acids: CSAGQETQYF. CDR3 in DNA: TGCAGTGCTGGACAAGAGACCCAGTACTTC.

The rearrangement links TRBV29-1 to TRBJ2-5; tentative D call: TRBD1 (6 bases). The J call may be incorrect, as the DNA end agrees better with TRBJ2-7. CDR1 and CDR2 from the germline V gene are SQVTM and ANQGSEA. The CDR3 consists of 14 residues. CDR3 sequence: CSVGGQGSTYEQYF. The DNA for the CDR3 is TGCAGCGTTGGGGGGCAGGGGTCCACCTACGAGCAGTACTTC.

At least ten counts were recorded for this clonotype. The chain uses TRBV2 and TRBJ2-7; D might be TRBD1 (6 bases). With 6 bases removed from V and 8 bases from J, the gap between germline ends came to 20 bases. The CDR3 has 14 residues. The V gene's germline CDR1 is SNHLY and CDR2 FYNNEI. CDR3 loop: CASRVQGTSLQQYF. CDR3 nucleotide sequence: TGTGCCAGCAGGGTACAGGGTACCTCCCTTCAGCAGTACTTC.

In its sample, this clonotype was seen many times. The J gene is TRBJ2-2, the V gene TRBV10-3; D is undetermined. This CDR3 region has 15 residues. The V end was cut by 2 bases, the J end by 4 bases, with 11 bases between. The germline V gene encodes CDR1 ENHRY and CDR2 SYGVKD. CDR3 region: CAISEKVASTGELFF. The CDR3 DNA is TGTGCCATCAGTGAGAAGGTCGCGAGCACCGGGGAGCTGTTTTTT.

In its sample, this clonotype was seen many times. V is TRBV6-1 and J is TRBJ1-1, with TRBD1 matching 8 bases. The ends lost 6 bases at V and 4 bases at J; junction bases unmatched: 10. This CDR3 spans 15 amino acids. From germline, CDR1 is MNHNS and CDR2 SASEGT. The DNA of the CDR3 is TGTGCCAGCAGCCCTCGACCCAGGGGGCTCACTGAAGCTTTCTTT. Translation gives CASSPRPRGLTEAFF.

This chain links TRBV2 with TRBJ2-3, with D maybe TRBD1 (7 bases). The CDR3 is 18 amino acids. Germline CDR1 and CDR2: SNHLY and FYNNEI. The V end lost 5 bases, the J end lost 4 bases, and 25 bases lay between the germline ends. CDR3 coding DNA: TGTGCCAGCAGTTACTCGACGGGGGTTGCAGGGGGTGCAGATACGCAGTATTTT. Its translation is CASSYSTGVAGGADTQYF.

This clonotype came up many times. This chain connects TRBV29-1 to TRBJ1-5; TRBD1 is a possible D gene (5 bases). CDR3 length equals 14 residues. V lost 6 bases and J 0 bases, leaving 12 bases between the germline ends. The germline gives CDR1 SQVTM, CDR2 ANQGSEA. The CDR3 sequence: CSVGDPYSNQPQHF. The CDR3 DNA reads as TGCAGCGTCGGGGACCCCTATAGCAATCAGCCCCAGCATTTT.

This clonotype was seen many times. V is TRBV2 and J is TRBJ2-7; the D is unclear. The CDR3 sequence is 11 residues long. The germline V gene has CDR1 SNHLY and CDR2 FYNNEI. The V end was cut by 7 bases, the J end by 6 bases, with 10 bases between. This chain's CDR3 is CASTTNREQYF. In nucleotides, the CDR3 is TGTGCCAGCACGACAAATCGCGAGCAGTACTTC.

This clonotype came up a few times. A much larger clone lies one base from this, so it may be a read error. The gene calls are TRBV29-1 and TRBJ2-7, with 7 bases that match TRBD2. Germline CDR1 reads SQVTM; CDR2 reads ANQGSEA. There are 12 residues in the CDR3. The chain's CDR3 is CGVVGGAYEQYF. Written as DNA, the CDR3 is TGCGGCGTTGTGGGGGGGGCCTACGAGCAGTACTTC.

This clonotype was seen only a few times. V is TRBV30 and J is TRBJ1-3; no firm D call. The germline V and J ends were trimmed by 1 base and 4 bases, with 2 bases remaining between them. The CDR3 covers 11 residues. Germline values: CDR1 GTSNPN, CDR2 SVGIG (reference sequence). CDR3 residues: CAWSGGNTIYF. The CDR3 DNA sequence: TGTGCCTGGAGTGGAGGAAACACCATATATTTT.

This clonotype was detected ten times or more. The J gene is TRBJ2-7, the V gene TRBV10-3; 10 bases match TRBD1. The CDR3 totals 14 residues. V shed 7 bases, J shed 4 bases, and the junction held 7 bases outside the gene matches. Germline V gives CDR1 ENHRY, CDR2 SYGVKD. As DNA, the CDR3 is TGTGCCATCAAGACCGGGACAGGGGAGTACGAGCAGTACTTC. Protein product: CAIKTGTGEYEQYF.

This clonotype came up a few times. CDR3 in amino acids: CASSRPRNSTGAAFF. The CDR3 DNA reads as TGTGCCAGCAGCCGACCCCGTAATTCGACAGGGGCGGCTTTCTTT. The rearrangement joins TRBV5-6 to TRBJ1-1; 8 bases match TRBD1. CDR1 is SGHDT, CDR2 YYEEEE, per germline. CDR3 length: 15 amino acids. J gave up 11 bases and V 4 bases, and 16 bases lay outside the gene matches.

The chain combines TRBV2 with TRBJ1-1; 10 bases align to TRBD1. V dropped 5 bases and J dropped 8; count of bases not matched to a gene: 8. Per germline, CDR1 SNHLY and CDR2 FYNNEI. CDR3 size: 14 residues. The CDR3 DNA reads as TGTGCCAGCAGTTCGACAGGGGGCGGAGAGGAAGCTTTCTTT. Protein: CASSSTGGGEEAFF.

This clonotype has only a few counts. The chain uses TRBV7-8 and TRBJ1-5; D ambiguous. Germline-derived CDR1 and CDR2 are SGHVS and FQNEAQ. V gave up 1 base and J gave up 4 bases, with 8 bases separating them. The CDR3 is 14 residues long. The CDR3 DNA follows: TGTGCCAGCAGCTTAGGGGCTGAGAATCAGCCCCAGCATTTT. As protein: CASSLGAENQPQHF.

Of note for this clonotype: This may stem from a read error, because a much larger clone lies one nucleotide away. The chain employs TRBV13 and TRBJ1-5; D gene ambiguous. Germline V gene lookup returns CDR1 PRHDT and CDR2 FYEKMQ (reference sequence). This CDR3 has 19 residues. The CDR3 nucleotides are TGTGCCAGCAGCTGCCGGGAAGGTCGGGTGGTGATGGGCAATCAGCCCCAGCGTTTT. Amino acid sequence: CASSCREGRVVMGNQPQRF.

The sample holds many counts of this clonotype. The chain employs TRBV30 and TRBJ1-4; D not certain. V lost 3 bases and J 8 bases, leaving 13 bases between the germline ends. The CDR3 extends over 13 amino acids. In germline, CDR1 is GTSNPN, CDR2 SVGIG (reference sequence). The CDR3 coding sequence is TGTGCCTGGAGGCCGGGAGCCTTCGAAAAACTGTTTTTT. Residues: CAWRPGAFEKLFF.